The 20 T cell receptor beta chains listed next were all sequenced from one sample in a study of blood T cell repertoires in COVID-19 (dated by TCRdb to 2018 to 2021). Libraries were made using the immunoSEQ multiplex PCR assay. TCRdb stores this immuneACCESS table with in-frame sequences only. Part of the clones is absent; in the studies checked, under half of the shortfall reflects unresolved V genes, and no reason is known for the rest. Here the sample has approximately 170,000 clones; about 87% occur a single time. The ten largest clonotypes hold approximately 24% of the sample. The specimen was peripheral blood. The receptors were sampled from a man in his sixties with acute or convalescent COVID-19.

This clone was seen a single time. V gene TRBV6-2 or TRBV6-3 combines with J gene TRBJ1-5, with D maybe TRBD1 (6 bases). Germline CDR1 reads MNHEY; CDR2 reads SVGEGT. The CDR3 loop spans 17 amino acids. V lost 0 bases, J lost 3 bases, and 15 bases lay in between. The CDR3 nucleotides read TGTGCCAGCAGTTACTCGATCAGGGGCCGTGCCAATCAGCCCCAGCATTTT. Its protein is CASSYSIRGRANQPQHF.

This clone occurred once. This rearrangement joins TRBV10-3 to TRBJ2-2, with D possibly matching TRBD2 (6 bases). Trimming removed 0 bases at V and 1 base at J, with 9 bases between. The V gene's germline CDR1 is ENHRY and CDR2 SYGVKD. The CDR3 is 16 amino acids. CDR3 residues: CAISESEGRNTGELFF. CDR3 nucleotide sequence: TGTGCCATCAGTGAGTCGGAGGGTAGGAACACCGGGGAGCTGTTTTTT.

V gene TRBV12-3 or TRBV12-4 combines with J gene TRBJ1-1; TRBD1 agrees at 8 bases. J was trimmed by 1 base and V by 6 bases; bases with no gene match: 1. CDR3 size: 13 residues. This chain's CDR3 is CASSDRGNTEAFF. The CDR3 coding sequence is TGTGCCAGCAGCGACAGGGGGAACACTGAAGCTTTCTTT.

The rearrangement links TRBV15 to TRBJ1-5; D gene ambiguous. The CDR3 has 18 residues. V lost 0 bases and J 2 bases, leaving 17 bases between the germline ends. Germline values: CDR1 LNHNV, CDR2 YYDKDF (reference sequence). CDR3 sequence: CATSRDKGGGRGNQPQHF. The CDR3 DNA reads TGTGCCACCAGCAGAGATAAAGGAGGAGGAAGGGGCAATCAGCCCCAGCATTTT.

The chain has TRBV19 and TRBJ1-4; no reliable D call. V was trimmed by 6 bases and J by 3 bases, leaving 14 bases between them. In germline, CDR1 is LNHDA, CDR2 SQIVND (reference sequence). CDR3 length: 15 amino acids. The CDR3 DNA is TGTGCCAGTAGAACCTCCCGAGGGCCTAATGAAAAACTGTTTTTT. This codes for CASRTSRGPNEKLFF.

Comments on this clone: Since a much larger clone is just one base distant, this may be a read error. Other nucleotide sequences in the sample specify the same CDR3. The gene calls are TRBV7-9 and TRBJ1-1; D is undetermined. Germline CDR1 and CDR2: SEHNR and FQNEAQ (reference sequence). With 7 bases removed from V and 5 bases from J, the gap between germline ends came to 14 bases. The CDR3 covers 13 residues. CDR3 in amino acids: CASIDSPRTEAFF. The CDR3 DNA follows: TGTGCCAGCATCGATTCCCCGAGGACTGAAGCTTTCTTT. Full variable domain (outside the CDR3, taken from reference TRBV7-9 and TRBJ1-1): DTGVSQNPRHKITKRGQNVTFRCDPISEHNRLYWYRQTLGQGPEFLTYFQNEAQLEKSRLLSDRFSAERPKGSFSTLEIQRTEQGDSAMYLCASIDSPRTEAFFGQGTRLTVV.

The chain has TRBV12-3 or TRBV12-4 and TRBJ1-1, with a weak D call TRBD1 (6 bases). Trimming cost V 8 bases and J 5 bases, with 12 bases left between them. This CDR3 has 12 amino acids. The CDR3 sequence: CASSRGWTEAFF. Written as DNA, the CDR3 is TGTGCCAGCTCGAGGGGGTGGACTGAAGCTTTCTTT.

The V and J genes are TRBV5-8 and TRBJ1-6; 7 positions agree with TRBD1. In germline, CDR1 is SGHTS, CDR2 YDEGEE. The CDR3 spans 14 residues. The trim removed 4 bases at V and 10 bases at J, leaving 8 bases unmatched. CDR3 bases: TGTGCCAGCAGCCGGACCAGGGGGGAATCACCCCTCCACTTT. As protein: CASSRTRGESPLHF.

Worth noting for this clone: The same CDR3 arises from other DNA sequences in this sample as well. The rearrangement joins TRBV5-1 to TRBJ2-2; a weak D match, TRBD2 (6 bases). V lost 1 base, J lost 0 bases, and 10 bases lay in between. The CDR3 totals 16 residues. CDR1 is SGHRS and CDR2 is YFSETQ in the germline V gene. The CDR3 is CASSLSGTSNTGELFF. DNA of the CDR3: TGCGCCAGCAGCTTGTCCGGGACTTCGAACACCGGGGAGCTGTTTTTT.

V and J are TRBV3-1 (or the pseudogene TRBV3-2) and TRBJ1-2; TRBD1 agrees at 8 bases. V lost 11 bases and J lost 3; bases outside the gene matches: 5. In germline, CDR1 is LGHDT, CDR2 YNNKEL (reference sequence). The CDR3 contains 12 residues. The CDR3 DNA is TGTGCCTGCGGACAGGGAGACTATGGCTACACCTTC. It translates to CACGQGDYGYTF.

This clone has a handful of counts. J is TRBJ1-6 and V is TRBV7-9; D might be TRBD1 (6 bases). The CDR3 length is 13 residues. Trimming shortened V by 2 bases and J by 9 bases, and 8 bases separated the two germline ends. CDR1 SEHNR and CDR2 FQNEAQ come from the germline V gene (reference sequence). This CDR3 is CASSLTDSSPLHF. DNA of the CDR3: TGTGCCAGCAGCTTAACGGACAGTTCACCCCTCCACTTT.

The chain combines TRBV9 with TRBJ2-4; D perhaps matches TRBD2 (5 bases). The CDR3 contains 13 residues. CDR1 SGDLS and CDR2 YYNGEE come from the germline V gene. Trimming cost V 4 bases and J 7 bases, with 12 bases left between them. The CDR3, as DNA: TGTGCCAGCAGCCCTTGGTCGGGGAACATTCAGTACTTC. Its protein is CASSPWSGNIQYF. Complete variable domain (other parts from reference TRBV9 and TRBJ2-4): DSGVTQTPKHLITATGQRVTLRCSPRSGDLSVYWYQQSLDQGLQFLIQYYNGEERAKGNILERFSAQQFPDLHSELNLSSLELGDSALYFCASSPWSGNIQYFGAGTRLSVL.

The rearrangement uses TRBV27 and TRBJ2-7, with D possibly TRBD1 on 6 matching bases. The CDR3 is 13 amino acids. Trimming took off 5 bases at V and 7 bases at J, with 15 bases between the two ends. CDR1 is MNHEY, CDR2 SMNVEV, per germline (reference sequence). The CDR3 coding sequence is TGTGCCAGCAGTCCCTACAGGGCTGGGGAGCAGTACGTC. It translates to CASSPYRAGEQYV.

This clone was seen only a few times. The chain is built from TRBV6-5 and TRBJ2-7, with D perhaps matching TRBD1 (5 bases). This CDR3 has 15 residues. Trimming removed 6 bases at V and 0 bases at J, with 15 bases between. Germline V gene sequence: CDR1 MNHEY, CDR2 SVGAGI. The DNA of the CDR3 is TGTGCCAGCAGGTCGGCAGGGATGAGCTCCTACGAGCAGTACGTC. The encoded protein is CASRSAGMSSYEQYV.

This clone was counted a single time. The chain links TRBV19 to TRBJ2-2; 8 nucleotides match TRBD1. The CDR3 sequence is 15 residues long. Per the germline V gene, CDR1 is LNHDA and CDR2 is SQIVND (reference sequence). J lost 3 bases, V lost 3 bases, and 3 bases had no gene match. For the CDR3, the DNA is TGTGCCAGTAGTATCGGACAGGGTTACACCGGGGAGCTGTTTTTT. Protein product: CASSIGQGYTGELFF.

V is TRBV4-3 and J is TRBJ2-2; TRBD1 aligns across 9 bases. Germline V lookup: CDR1 LGHNA, CDR2 YSLEER. V was clipped by 0 bases and J by 7 bases; unmatched bases: 12. The CDR3 runs to 18 residues. The CDR3 nucleotides are TGCGCCAGCAGCCAAGATGGACAGGGGACGATCTTCGGCGGGGAGCTGTTTTTT. Its protein product is CASSQDGQGTIFGGELFF.

This chain links TRBV20-1 with TRBJ1-2; D is perhaps TRBD1 (6 bases). Germline assignment: CDR1 DFQATT and CDR2 SNEGSKA (reference sequence). The length of the CDR3 is 14 residues. V gave up 3 bases and J gave up 3 bases, with 14 bases separating them. The CDR3 region is CSASSEGVHYGYTF. Written as DNA, the CDR3 is TGCAGTGCTAGTAGTGAGGGGGTTCACTATGGCTACACCTTC.

The chain has TRBV5-1 and TRBJ2-7, with 9 positions matching TRBD1. This CDR3 has 13 amino acids. V lost 7 bases to trimming and J lost 4 bases; unmatched junction nucleotides: 6. From germline, CDR1 is SGHRS and CDR2 YFSETQ. This CDR3 is CASCLDRGYEQYF. The CDR3 DNA sequence: TGCGCCAGCTGTCTTGACAGGGGGTACGAGCAGTACTTC.

This chain links TRBV7-2 with TRBJ2-1; D remains unclear. V was shortened by 2 bases and J by 0 bases, with 5 bases between the two germline ends. The germline gives CDR1 SGHTA, CDR2 FQGNSA. This CDR3 comprises 14 residues. CDR3 sequence: CASSLPSSYNEQFF. The CDR3 DNA reads as TGTGCCAGCAGCTTACCGAGCTCCTACAATGAGCAGTTCTTC. The variable domain in full, with the rest retrieved from reference TRBV7-2 and TRBJ2-1, is GAGVSQSPSNKVTEKGKDVELRCDPISGHTALYWYRQSLGQGLEFLIYFQGNSAPDKSGLPSDRFSAERTGGSVSTLTIQRTQQEDSAVYLCASSLPSSYNEQFFGPGTRLTVL.

V is TRBV7-6 and J is TRBJ2-1; 8 bases align to TRBD1. CDR1 is SGHVS and CDR2 is FNYEAQ in the germline V gene. With V trimmed by 2 bases and J by 6 bases, 12 bases remained unmatched. There are 17 residues in the CDR3. CDR3 region: CASSLKSGDRRGNEQFF. The CDR3, as DNA: TGTGCCAGCAGCTTAAAGTCCGGGGACAGGAGGGGCAATGAGCAGTTCTTC.